The following is a T cell receptor beta chain sequence with its context. The entry originates in a study of blood T cell repertoires in COVID-19. Study at large: PBMCs, B-cell-depleted T cells, or T cells were the source of the cDNA or gDNA that made up the material.

Cohort assignment relied on participant-reported clinical history. Germline-derived CDR1 and CDR2 are SGDLS and YYNGEE. CDR3 length: 18 residues. V was clipped by 4 bases and J by 0 bases; unmatched bases: 6. Assay: immunoSEQ multiplex PCR; the TCRdb copy retains only in-frame clones and omits some. The sample lists about 440,000 clones, nearly 90% occurring once. The chain combines TRBV9 with TRBJ2-2, with 13 bases identical to TRBD2. This TCR was recovered from a woman younger than 35 with acute COVID-19. What was sequenced was PBMCs or T cells enriched from blood (not recorded which). The chain's CDR3 is CASSIGTSGMTNTGELFF. The CDR3 DNA reads TGTGCCAGCAGCATCGGGACTAGCGGGATGACGAACACCGGGGAGCTGTTTTTT.